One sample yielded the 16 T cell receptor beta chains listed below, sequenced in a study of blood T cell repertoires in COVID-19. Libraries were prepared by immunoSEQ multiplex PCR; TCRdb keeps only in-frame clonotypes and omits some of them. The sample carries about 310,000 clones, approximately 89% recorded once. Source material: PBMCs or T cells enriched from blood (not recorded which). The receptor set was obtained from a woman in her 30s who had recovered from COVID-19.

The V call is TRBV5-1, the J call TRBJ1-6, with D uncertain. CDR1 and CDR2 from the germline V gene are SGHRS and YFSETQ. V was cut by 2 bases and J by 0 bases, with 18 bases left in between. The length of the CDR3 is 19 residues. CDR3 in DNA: TGCGCCAGCAGCTTCCTTTTTAATGGGCAGAGCTCCTATAATTCACCCCTCCACTTT. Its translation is CASSFLFNGQSSYNSPLHF.

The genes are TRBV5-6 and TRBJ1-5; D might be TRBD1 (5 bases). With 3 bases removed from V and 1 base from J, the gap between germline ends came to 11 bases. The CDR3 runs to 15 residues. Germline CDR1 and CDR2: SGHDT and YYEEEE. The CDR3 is CASSSQGGSNQPQHF. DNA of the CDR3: TGTGCCAGCAGCTCCCAGGGTGGAAGCAATCAGCCCCAGCATTTT.

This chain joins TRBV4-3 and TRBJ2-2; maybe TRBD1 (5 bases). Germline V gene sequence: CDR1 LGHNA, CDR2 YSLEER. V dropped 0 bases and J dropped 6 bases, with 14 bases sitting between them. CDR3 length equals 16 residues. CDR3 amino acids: CASSQDSDTRAGELFF. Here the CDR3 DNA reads TGCGCCAGCAGCCAAGACTCGGACACCCGGGCCGGGGAGCTGTTTTTT.

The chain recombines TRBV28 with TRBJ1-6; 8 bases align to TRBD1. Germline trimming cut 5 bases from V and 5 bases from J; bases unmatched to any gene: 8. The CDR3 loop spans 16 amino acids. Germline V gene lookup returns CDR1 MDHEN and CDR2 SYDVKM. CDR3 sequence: CASSPQGEGDNSPLHF. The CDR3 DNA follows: TGTGCCAGCAGTCCACAGGGGGAAGGGGATAATTCACCCCTCCACTTT.

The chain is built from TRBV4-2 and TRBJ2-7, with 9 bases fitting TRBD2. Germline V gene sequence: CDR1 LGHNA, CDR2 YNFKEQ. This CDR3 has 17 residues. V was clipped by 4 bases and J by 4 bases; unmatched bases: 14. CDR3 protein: CASSRENSGSDSYEQYF. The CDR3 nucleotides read TGTGCCAGCAGCCGAGAAAATAGCGGGAGTGATTCTTACGAGCAGTACTTC.

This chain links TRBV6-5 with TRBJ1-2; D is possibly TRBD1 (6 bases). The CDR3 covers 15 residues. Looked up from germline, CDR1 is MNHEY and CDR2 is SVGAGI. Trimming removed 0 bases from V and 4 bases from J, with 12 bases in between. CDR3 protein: CASSYSVGGAYGYTF. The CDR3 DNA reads TGTGCCAGCAGTTACTCGGTCGGGGGGGCCTATGGCTACACCTTC.

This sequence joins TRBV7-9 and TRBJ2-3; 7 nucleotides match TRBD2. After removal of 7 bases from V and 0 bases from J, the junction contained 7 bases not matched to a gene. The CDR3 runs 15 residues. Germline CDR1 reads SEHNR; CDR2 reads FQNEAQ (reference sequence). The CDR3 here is CASTGEGESTDTQYF. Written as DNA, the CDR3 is TGTGCCAGCACGGGGGAGGGTGAGAGCACAGATACGCAGTATTTT.

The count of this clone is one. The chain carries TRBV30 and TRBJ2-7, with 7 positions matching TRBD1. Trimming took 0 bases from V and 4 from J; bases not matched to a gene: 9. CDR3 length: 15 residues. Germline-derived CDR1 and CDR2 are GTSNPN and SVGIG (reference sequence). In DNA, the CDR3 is TGTGCCTGGAGTGTAATGGGCAGGGGGATGTACGAGCAGTACTTC. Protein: CAWSVMGRGMYEQYF.

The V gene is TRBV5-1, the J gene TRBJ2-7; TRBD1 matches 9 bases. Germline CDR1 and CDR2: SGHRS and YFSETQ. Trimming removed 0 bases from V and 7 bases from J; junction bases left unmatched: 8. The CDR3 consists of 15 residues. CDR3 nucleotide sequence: TGCGCCAGCAGCTTGGAACTACAGGGGGCGCGTGAGCAGTACTTC. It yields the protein CASSLELQGAREQYF.

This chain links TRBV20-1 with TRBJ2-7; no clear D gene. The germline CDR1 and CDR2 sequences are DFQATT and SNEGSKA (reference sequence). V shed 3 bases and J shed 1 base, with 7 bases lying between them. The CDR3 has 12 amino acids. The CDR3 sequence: CSASPGSYEQYF. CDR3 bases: TGCAGTGCTAGTCCGGGTTCCTACGAGCAGTACTTC.

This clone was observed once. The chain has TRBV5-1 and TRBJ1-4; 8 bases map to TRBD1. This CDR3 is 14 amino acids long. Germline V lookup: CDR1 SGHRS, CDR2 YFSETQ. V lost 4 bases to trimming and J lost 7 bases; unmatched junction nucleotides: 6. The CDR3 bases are TGCGCCAGCAGCGCCGGGACAGGACGTGAAAAACTGTTTTTT. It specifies CASSAGTGREKLFF.

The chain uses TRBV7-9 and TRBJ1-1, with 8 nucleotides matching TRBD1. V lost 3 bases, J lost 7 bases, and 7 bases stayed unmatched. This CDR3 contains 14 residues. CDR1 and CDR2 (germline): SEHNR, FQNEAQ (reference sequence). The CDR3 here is CASSLANRGVEAFF. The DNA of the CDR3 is TGTGCCAGCAGCTTGGCTAACAGGGGGGTTGAAGCTTTCTTT.

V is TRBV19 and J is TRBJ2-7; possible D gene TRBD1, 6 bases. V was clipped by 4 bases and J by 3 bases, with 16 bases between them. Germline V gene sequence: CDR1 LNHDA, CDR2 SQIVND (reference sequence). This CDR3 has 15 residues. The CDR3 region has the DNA TGTGCCAGTAGTACCCGCACAGGGCTACACTACGAGCAGTACTTC. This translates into CASSTRTGLHYEQYF.

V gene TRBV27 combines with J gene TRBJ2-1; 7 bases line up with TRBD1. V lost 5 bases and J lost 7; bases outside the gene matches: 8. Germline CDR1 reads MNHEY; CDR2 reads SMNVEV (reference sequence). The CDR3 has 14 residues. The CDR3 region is CASSPGTQGNEQFF. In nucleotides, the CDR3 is TGTGCCAGCAGTCCCGGGACACAGGGGAATGAGCAGTTCTTC.

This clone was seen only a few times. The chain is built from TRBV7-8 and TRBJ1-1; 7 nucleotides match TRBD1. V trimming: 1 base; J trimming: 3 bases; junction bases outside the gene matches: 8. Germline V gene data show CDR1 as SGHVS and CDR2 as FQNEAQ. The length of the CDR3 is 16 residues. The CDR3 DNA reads TGTGCCAGCAGCTTAGTGTTGGGGCAGGGGGACACTGAAGCTTTCTTT. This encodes CASSLVLGQGDTEAFF.

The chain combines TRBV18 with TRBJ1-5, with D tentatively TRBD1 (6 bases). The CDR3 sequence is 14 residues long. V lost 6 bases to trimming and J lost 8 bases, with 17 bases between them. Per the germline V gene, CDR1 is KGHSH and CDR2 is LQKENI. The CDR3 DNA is TGTGCCAGCTCCCAAGGGGGGGGGAATGAGCCCCAGCATTTT. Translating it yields CASSQGGGNEPQHF. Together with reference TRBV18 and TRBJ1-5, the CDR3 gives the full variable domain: NAGVMQNPRHLVRRRGQEARLRCSPMKGHSHVYWYRQLPEEGLKFMVYLQKENIIDESGMPKERFSAEFPKEGPSILRIQQVVRGDSAAYFCASSQGGGNEPQHFGDGTRLSIL.